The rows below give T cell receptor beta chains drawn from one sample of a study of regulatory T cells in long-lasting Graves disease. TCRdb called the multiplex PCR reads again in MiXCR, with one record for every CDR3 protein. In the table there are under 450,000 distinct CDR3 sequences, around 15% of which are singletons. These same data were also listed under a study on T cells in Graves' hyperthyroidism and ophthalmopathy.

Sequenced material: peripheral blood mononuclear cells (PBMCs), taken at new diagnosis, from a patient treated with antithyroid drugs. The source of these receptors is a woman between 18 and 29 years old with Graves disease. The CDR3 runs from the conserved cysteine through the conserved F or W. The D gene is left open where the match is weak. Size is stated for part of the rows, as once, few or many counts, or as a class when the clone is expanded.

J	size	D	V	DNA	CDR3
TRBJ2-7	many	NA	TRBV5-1	TGCGCCAGCCGGGTTGGTCTGGGAACCAACTACGAGCAGTACTTC	CASRVGLGTNYEQYF
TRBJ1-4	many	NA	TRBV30	TGTGCCTGGAGCCAACTTGGGGCTGGAGGGGAAAAACTGTTTTTT	CAWSQLGAGGEKLFF
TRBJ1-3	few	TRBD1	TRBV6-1	TGTGCCAGCACCTTCGGACAGGGGCCTGGAAACACCATATATTTT	CASTFGQGPGNTIYF
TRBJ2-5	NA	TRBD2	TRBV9	TGTGCCAGCAGCTCCACGGGAGGGGGGGCACAAGAGACCCAGTACTTC	CASSSTGGGAQETQYF
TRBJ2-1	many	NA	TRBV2	TGTGCCAGCAGCCCCCAAAAGTTGAATGAGCAGTTCTTC	CASSPQKLNEQFF
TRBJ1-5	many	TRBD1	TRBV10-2	TGCGCCAGCAGTGTCGGGACAGGGCGTGATCAGCCCCAGCATTTT	CASSVGTGRDQPQHF
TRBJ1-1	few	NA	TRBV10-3	TGTGCCATCAGTGAGGGAAGCAGGTTAGGTGGCACTGAAGCTTTCTTT	CAISEGSRLGGTEAFF
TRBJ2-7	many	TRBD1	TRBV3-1	TGTGCCAGCAGGGGGGACAGGGGCCTATTCGAGCAGTACTTC	CASRGDRGLFEQYF
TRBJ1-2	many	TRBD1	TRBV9	TGTGCCAGCAGCGCTAGACAGGGTCGGGGAGACTATGGCTACACCTTC	CASSARQGRGDYGYTF
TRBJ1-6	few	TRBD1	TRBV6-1	TGTGCCAGCAGTAGGGACAGCCTAAATAATTCACCCCTCCACTTT	CASSRDSLNNSPLHF
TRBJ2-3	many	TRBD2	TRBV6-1	TGTGCCAGCAGGTCGTTCGGGGGGTCTAGCACAGATACGCAGTATTTT	CASRSFGGSSTDTQYF
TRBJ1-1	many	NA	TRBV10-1	TGCGCCAGCATAGGCACGTTGGGCACTGAAGCTTTCTTT	CASIGTLGTEAFF
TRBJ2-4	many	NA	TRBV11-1	TGTGCCAGCAGCTTAGCCCGGGACCTAAACATTCAGTACTTC	CASSLARDLNIQYF
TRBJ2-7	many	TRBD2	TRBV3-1	TGTGCCAGCAGCCAGACGGGGGGGAGCTCCTACGAGCAGTACTTC	CASSQTGGSSYEQYF
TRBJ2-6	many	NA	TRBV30	TGTGCCTGGAGTCGTCATAGCTCTGGGGCCAACGTCCTGACTTTC	CAWSRHSSGANVLTF
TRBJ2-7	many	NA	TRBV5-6	TGTGCCAGCAGCAGAAGGAGGGAAGGGGACCTGGCCTACGAGCAGTACTTC	CASSRRREGDLAYEQYF
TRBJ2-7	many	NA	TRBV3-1	TGTGCCAGCAGCCAACTCCCACAATTGACCTACGAGCAGTACTTC	CASSQLPQLTYEQYF
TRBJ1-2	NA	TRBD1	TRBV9	TGTGCCAGCAGCCCCACAGGGGGCGCTTCTGGCTATGGCTACACCTTC	CASSPTGGASGYGYTF
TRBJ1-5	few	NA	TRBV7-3	TGTGCCAGCAGCTTAGGGGTTGGTAGCAATCAGCCCCAGCATTTT	CASSLGVGSNQPQHF
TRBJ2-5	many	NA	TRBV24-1	TGTGCCACCGGCGAAGCTGCCTCCTGGGAGACCCAGTACTTC	CATGEAASWETQYF
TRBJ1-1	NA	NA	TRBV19	TGTGCCAGTAGTACCTACAGGGTGAACACTGAAGCTTTCTTT	CASSTYRVNTEAFF
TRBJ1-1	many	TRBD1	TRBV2	TGTGCCAGCGGGGGACAGCAGAACACTGAAGCTTTCTTT	CASGGQQNTEAFF